Given below is one TCR beta chain in context. The CDR3 is made up of 15 amino acids. CDR1 SGHRS and CDR2 YFSETQ come from the germline V gene. The V and J ends lost 3 bases and 10 bases, in that order; junction bases with no gene match: 12. This table comes from immunoSEQ multiplex PCR, and its TCRdb copy is limited to in-frame clones, with some not included. The sample lists some 110,000 clones, around four fifths seen once, with roughly 0.9% in the top ten. This sample was taken from a study of T cell clones after liver transplantation. Study at large: Post-transplant blood was tracked for graft-donor-reactive T cell clones identified in a pre-transplant mixed lymphocyte reaction. Graft-donor-reactive sequences were compared with third-party-reactive TCRbeta sequences from pre-transplant mixed lymphocyte reactions. Apart from a few HCV-positive recipients, transplants were for non-autoimmune, non-viral reasons.

The sample here was CD4+ T cells from blood, taken before liver transplant. The clonotype was recovered from a human donor who received a liver transplant. The V call is TRBV5-1, the J call TRBJ2-1; 8 nucleotides line up with TRBD2. CDR3 nucleotides: TGCGCCAGCAGCTCACCCCGGGGGGGTATAGGGGAGCAGTTCTTC. Translated: CASSSPRGGIGEQFF.